The 14 T cell receptor beta chains below come from one sample, sequenced in a study of T-cell reconstitution after alpha-beta-depleted transplantation in children. TCRbeta library construction was performed incorporating unique molecular identifiers. Each CDR3 protein is one row after TCRdb ran MiXCR on the PCR reads. The sample holds under 300,000 distinct CDR3 sequences, 9.7% seen once. Sequences were derived from PBMCs from the stem cell graft donor, sampled from the stem cell graft. These receptors all come from a human donor who donated a stem cell graft to a child with SCID.

This clonotype was seen only a few times. This chain links TRBV7-9 with TRBJ2-1; 8 bases agree with TRBD2. CDR1 and CDR2 (germline): SEHNR, FQNEAQ (reference sequence). This CDR3 region has 16 residues. J lost 0 bases, V lost 8 bases, and 9 bases had no gene match. CDR3 DNA: TGTGCCAGCGGAACGGGGGGGCTCAGCTCCTACAATGAGCAGTTCTTC. Translation: CASGTGGLSSYNEQFF.

At least ten counts were recorded for this clonotype. The V gene is TRBV12-3 or TRBV12-4, the J gene TRBJ1-1; D may be TRBD1 (5 bases). The CDR3 is 12 residues long. Trimming took 6 bases from V and 6 from J, leaving 11 bases between them. CDR3 nucleotide sequence: TGTGCCAGCAGACTGGCAGGGCCTGAAGCTTTCTTT. Translated, it gives CASRLAGPEAFF.

This chain uses TRBV18 with TRBJ1-6; the match to TRBD1 covers 9 bases. V lost 3 bases to trimming and J lost 10 bases; unmatched junction nucleotides: 7. This CDR3 is 15 amino acids long. CDR1 is KGHSH, CDR2 LQKENI, per germline. CDR3 DNA: TGTGCCAGCTCACCGGGACAGGGACTTTCGTCACCCCTCCACTTT. Translation gives CASSPGQGLSSPLHF.

Ten or more counts support this clonotype. The chain is built from TRBV28 and TRBJ2-7; D not certain. From germline, CDR1 is MDHEN and CDR2 SYDVKM. The V end was cut by 3 bases, the J end by 5 bases, with 14 bases between. This CDR3 region has 14 residues. Here the CDR3 DNA reads TGTGCCAGCAGTTTGCGTCAGACGGTCGACGAGCAGTACTTC. Protein product: CASSLRQTVDEQYF.

This clonotype was picked up many times. Its ends do not fully match the called genes, so a read error is possible. In DNA, the CDR3 is TGTGCCAGCTCTCCACTAGCTACCCATAGCACAGATACGCAGTATTTT. Its translation: CASSPLATHSTDTQYF. The V call is TRBV18, the J call TRBJ2-3, with D possibly matching TRBD2 (6 bases). The V gene's germline CDR1 is KGHSH and CDR2 LQKENI. The CDR3 sequence is 16 residues long.

This clonotype has a count of ten or more. The rearrangement joins TRBV7-9 to TRBJ1-2, with a tentative D call TRBD1 (6 bases). V shed 5 bases and J shed 6 bases, with 22 bases lying between them. This CDR3 contains 16 residues. Germline lookup yields CDR1 SEHNR and CDR2 FQNEAQ (reference sequence). The CDR3 DNA sequence: TGTGCCAGCAGCCCGCATGGCCGGGGGGCGATTGATGGCTACACCTTC. Protein sequence: CASSPHGRGAIDGYTF.

The sample holds a few counts of this clonotype. V and J are TRBV9 and TRBJ1-1; D is possibly TRBD1 (6 bases). CDR1 is SGDLS, CDR2 YYNGEE, per germline. V was cut by 0 bases and J by 2 bases, with 11 bases left in between. The CDR3 covers 15 residues. CDR3 sequence: CASSVVGGPNTEAFF. In DNA, the CDR3 is TGTGCCAGCAGCGTAGTAGGGGGACCCAACACTGAAGCTTTCTTT.

The table lists this clonotype with many counts. The chain couples TRBV3-1 to TRBJ2-1, with 7 nucleotides matching TRBD2. Germline V gene data show CDR1 as LGHDT and CDR2 as YNNKEL (reference sequence). V trimming: 0 bases; J trimming: 3 bases; junction bases outside the gene matches: 8. The CDR3 contains 17 residues. This CDR3 reads CASSQENRGVYYNEQFF. CDR3 bases: TGTGCCAGCAGCCAAGAGAATCGGGGGGTGTACTACAATGAGCAGTTCTTC.

This clonotype was recorded at least ten times. Sequence at one end of the junction differs from germline and may be a read error. The chain combines TRBV5-1 with TRBJ2-2, with D perhaps TRBD2 (5 bases). This CDR3 has 15 amino acids. The germline V gene has CDR1 SGHRS and CDR2 YFSETQ. The CDR3 loop is CASRLEVSWAGELFF. DNA for the CDR3: TGCGCCAGCAGATTGGAGGTCTCCTGGGCCGGGGAGCTGTTTTTT.

The sample holds many counts of this clonotype. This sequence joins TRBV27 and TRBJ1-1; D perhaps matches TRBD1 (6 bases). CDR3 length: 13 amino acids. Germline values: CDR1 MNHEY, CDR2 SMNVEV (reference sequence). The V end was cut by 3 bases, the J end by 7 bases, with 12 bases between. CDR3 sequence reads: CASSLGARVEAFF. The CDR3 DNA sequence: TGTGCCAGCAGTTTGGGGGCAAGGGTTGAAGCTTTCTTT.

This chain joins TRBV19 and TRBJ1-4; TRBD1 might be the D (5 bases). V was trimmed by 4 bases and J by 8 bases, leaving 17 bases between them. This CDR3 is 15 amino acids long. Germline CDR1 reads LNHDA; CDR2 reads SQIVND (reference sequence). The CDR3: CASSNSGGTFEKLFF. The CDR3 nucleotides are TGTGCCAGTAGTAACTCCGGGGGGACGTTCGAAAAACTGTTTTTT.

In its sample, this clonotype was seen many times. The J gene is TRBJ1-3, the V gene TRBV25-1; D remains unclear. Looked up from germline, CDR1 is MGHDK and CDR2 is SYGVNS. The CDR3 spans 17 residues. V lost 2 bases to trimming and J lost 0 bases, with 14 bases between them. The CDR3 sequence: CASSEGRWVHSGNTIYF. As DNA, the CDR3 is TGTGCCAGCAGTGAAGGACGGTGGGTGCACTCTGGAAACACCATATATTTT.

This clonotype came up many times. The J gene is TRBJ2-5, the V gene TRBV20-1; TRBD1 matches 8 bases. Losses at the gene ends were 3 bases for V and 4 bases for J; bases not matched to a gene: 10. Germline assignment: CDR1 DFQATT and CDR2 SNEGSKA (reference sequence). This CDR3 is built from 15 residues. The CDR3 here is CSASLGQGGGETQYF. The CDR3 bases are TGCAGTGCTAGCCTAGGACAGGGAGGAGGAGAGACCCAGTACTTC.

In its sample, this clonotype was seen many times. The chain has TRBV21-1 and TRBJ1-5; the table's D call TRBD1 went unverified against the DNA. TRBV21-1 is listed as a pseudogene. The CDR3 sequence is 16 residues long. This chain's CDR3 is CASSEPGRGRNQPQHF. The CDR3 coding sequence is TGTGCCAGCAGCGAACCGGGTAGGGGGCGGAATCAGCCCCAGCATTTT.